Below, one TCR beta chain is given with its context. This sample is drawn from a study of blood T cell repertoires in COVID-19. Study information: From T cells, B-cell-depleted T cells, or PBMCs came the material, which was cDNA or gDNA.

Libraries were prepared by immunoSEQ multiplex PCR; TCRdb keeps only in-frame clonotypes and omits some of them. The sample includes approximately 360,000 clones, roughly 90% of them seen just once. This CDR3 spans 13 amino acids. Deletions cut 7 bases from V and 1 base from J, with 11 bases between. The germline V gene has CDR1 SGHDT and CDR2 YYEEEE. V usage is TRBV5-6 and J usage is TRBJ1-1; D is unclear. This TCR derives from a man between 35 and 55 years old with acute or convalescent COVID-19. Sequences were obtained from peripheral blood. CDR3 in DNA: TGTGCCAGCTGTAACAGCTCGAACACTGAAGCTTTCTTT. As protein: CASCNSSNTEAFF.